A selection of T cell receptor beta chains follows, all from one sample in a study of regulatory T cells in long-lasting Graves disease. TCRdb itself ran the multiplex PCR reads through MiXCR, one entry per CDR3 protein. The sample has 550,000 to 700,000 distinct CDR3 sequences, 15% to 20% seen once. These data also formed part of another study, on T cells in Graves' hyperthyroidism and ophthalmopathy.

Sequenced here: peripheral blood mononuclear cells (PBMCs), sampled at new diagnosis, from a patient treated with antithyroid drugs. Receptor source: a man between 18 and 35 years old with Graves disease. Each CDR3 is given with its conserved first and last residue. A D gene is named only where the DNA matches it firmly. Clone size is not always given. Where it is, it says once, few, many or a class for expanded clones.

CDR3nt: TGTGCCTGGAGGAGGGGCGCTGAAGCTTTCTTT; CDR3aa: CAWRRGAEAFF; j_gene: TRBJ1-1; v_gene: TRBV30; abundance: .; d_gene: .
CDR3nt: TGTGCCAGCAGCACTGGAACTAGCGGGAGGGCAGATACGCAGTATTTT; CDR3aa: CASSTGTSGRADTQYF; j_gene: TRBJ2-3; v_gene: TRBV5-5; abundance: few; d_gene: TRBD2
CDR3nt: TGCGCCAGCAGCCAAGATCTCCGGGACACCCGGGCGGAGGAGCAGTTCTTC; CDR3aa: CASSQDLRDTRAEEQFF; j_gene: TRBJ2-1; v_gene: TRBV4-1; abundance: few; d_gene: .
CDR3nt: TGTGCCAGCAGCTTAGATCGCCAGGGAGTTAATGAAAAACTGTTTTTT; CDR3aa: CASSLDRQGVNEKLFF; j_gene: TRBJ1-4; v_gene: TRBV11-2; abundance: many; d_gene: .
CDR3nt: TGTGCCAGCAGCCAAGATAGGGGGTACTATGGCTACACCTTC; CDR3aa: CASSQDRGYYGYTF; j_gene: TRBJ1-2; v_gene: TRBV3-1; abundance: many; d_gene: .
CDR3nt: TGCAGTGCCTCTTTCAGGGCCTCCTACGAGCAGTACTTC; CDR3aa: CSASFRASYEQYF; j_gene: TRBJ2-7; v_gene: TRBV20-1; abundance: many; d_gene: .
CDR3nt: TGTGCCAGCAGTTTATATGGGGGTAACCAAGAGACCCAGTACTTC; CDR3aa: CASSLYGGNQETQYF; j_gene: TRBJ2-5; v_gene: TRBV28; abundance: many; d_gene: .
CDR3nt: TGTGCCAGCAGCCCCCCTCAGGGGCGGATGTCCCCCTACGAGCAGTACTTC; CDR3aa: CASSPPQGRMSPYEQYF; j_gene: TRBJ2-7; v_gene: TRBV5-4; abundance: many; d_gene: .
CDR3nt: TGTGCCAGCAGTAGCGGGTACGGTGAGCAGTTCTTC; CDR3aa: CASSSGYGEQFF; j_gene: TRBJ2-1; v_gene: TRBV28; abundance: many; d_gene: .
CDR3nt: TGCGCCAGCAGTGGGACTAGCAGACAAGAGACCCAGTACTTC; CDR3aa: CASSGTSRQETQYF; j_gene: TRBJ2-5; v_gene: TRBV10-2; abundance: many; d_gene: TRBD2
CDR3nt: TGTGCCAGCAGCTTAGCTACAGGGGGCAGCTACGAGCAGTACTTC; CDR3aa: CASSLATGGSYEQYF; j_gene: TRBJ2-7; v_gene: TRBV7-2; abundance: .; d_gene: TRBD1
CDR3nt: TGTGCCAGCAGTTACCTGTATTCAGATACGCAGTATTTT; CDR3aa: CASSYLYSDTQYF; j_gene: TRBJ2-3; v_gene: TRBV6-5; abundance: .; d_gene: .
CDR3nt: TGTGCCAGCAGCTCCGGGCCTATGGCTTTCTTT; CDR3aa: CASSSGPMAFF; j_gene: TRBJ1-1; v_gene: TRBV11-2; abundance: many; d_gene: .
CDR3nt: TGTGCCAGCAGCTATGGGACAGATGTTTGGACCTACGAGCAGTACTTC; CDR3aa: CASSYGTDVWTYEQYF; j_gene: TRBJ2-7; v_gene: TRBV7-2; abundance: many; d_gene: TRBD1
CDR3nt: TGCGCCAGCAGCCAAGGGGCTAGCGGGAGGGACGAGCAGTACTTC; CDR3aa: CASSQGASGRDEQYF; j_gene: TRBJ2-7; v_gene: TRBV4-1; abundance: once; d_gene: TRBD2
CDR3nt: TGTGCCAGCAGATTAAGTCGGCAGGGAGGTTCACCCCTCCACTTT; CDR3aa: CASRLSRQGGSPLHF; j_gene: TRBJ1-6; v_gene: TRBV28; abundance: .; d_gene: .
CDR3nt: TGCGCCAGCAGCCCCTCCGGTGGGTGGGGTAAGACCCAGTACTTC; CDR3aa: CASSPSGGWGKTQYF; j_gene: TRBJ2-5; v_gene: TRBV4-1; abundance: many; d_gene: .
CDR3nt: TGCAGTGCTTTTGACGGGACAGGGATCACAGATACGCAGTATTTT; CDR3aa: CSAFDGTGITDTQYF; j_gene: TRBJ2-3; v_gene: TRBV20-1; abundance: many; d_gene: TRBD1
CDR3nt: TGTGCCAGCAGTTTCCATATGGACAGCTCCTACGAGCAGTACTTC; CDR3aa: CASSFHMDSSYEQYF; j_gene: TRBJ2-7; v_gene: TRBV12-3/TRBV12-4; abundance: many; d_gene: .
CDR3nt: TGCAGTGCTAGGGGGAGCGGGGTTGAGTTGGGGGCCAACGTCCTGACTTTC; CDR3aa: CSARGSGVELGANVLTF; j_gene: TRBJ2-6; v_gene: TRBV20-1; abundance: .; d_gene: TRBD2
CDR3nt: TGTGCCAGCACTCCCGGGGGACTAGCATTACACGAGCAGTACTTC; CDR3aa: CASTPGGLALHEQYF; j_gene: TRBJ2-7; v_gene: TRBV27; abundance: many; d_gene: TRBD2
CDR3nt: TGTGCCAGCAGCCGGCGGGAGACCTACGAGCAGTACTTC; CDR3aa: CASSRRETYEQYF; j_gene: TRBJ2-7; v_gene: TRBV7-9; abundance: many; d_gene: TRBD2
CDR3nt: TGTGCCAGTAGTGCCACCGGGACAGGGGTCACTGAAGCTTTCTTT; CDR3aa: CASSATGTGVTEAFF; j_gene: TRBJ1-1; v_gene: TRBV19; abundance: .; d_gene: TRBD1
CDR3nt: TGTGCCAGCAAGCAAGGGACGGAGGGTACCGGGGAGCTGTTTTTT; CDR3aa: CASKQGTEGTGELFF; j_gene: TRBJ2-2; v_gene: TRBV5-1; abundance: few; d_gene: .
CDR3nt: TGCGCCAGCAGCTTAACGCCGGGACAGGGGGCCTACGAGCAGTACTTC; CDR3aa: CASSLTPGQGAYEQYF; j_gene: TRBJ2-7; v_gene: TRBV5-1; abundance: many; d_gene: TRBD1
CDR3nt: TGTGCCAGCTCACCACCGGACAGTAAGAGCTCCTACGAGCAGTACTTC; CDR3aa: CASSPPDSKSSYEQYF; j_gene: TRBJ2-7; v_gene: TRBV18; abundance: .; d_gene: .
CDR3nt: TGTGCCACCAGTGATCCGAGCGGAGCCGCGGCCGATACGCAGTATTTT; CDR3aa: CATSDPSGAAADTQYF; j_gene: TRBJ2-3; v_gene: TRBV24-1; abundance: few; d_gene: .
CDR3nt: TGCAGTGCTAGAAATGAGGGGAATCAGCCCCAGCATTTT; CDR3aa: CSARNEGNQPQHF; j_gene: TRBJ1-5; v_gene: TRBV20-1; abundance: many; d_gene: .
CDR3nt: TGTGCCGGCAGCAAGGAGAGATGGTATGGCAACACCTTC; CDR3aa: CAGSKERWYGNTF; j_gene: TRBJ1-2; v_gene: TRBV12-3/TRBV12-4; abundance: .; d_gene: .
CDR3nt: TGTGCCAGCAGCCAGACAGACTTTCGGTCACCCCTCCACTTT; CDR3aa: CASSQTDFRSPLHF; j_gene: TRBJ1-6; v_gene: TRBV9; abundance: few; d_gene: .
CDR3nt: TGTGCCAGCAGCCCTGGGGCAGGTACTTTCTATGGCTACACCTTC; CDR3aa: CASSPGAGTFYGYTF; j_gene: TRBJ1-2; v_gene: TRBV3-1; abundance: .; d_gene: .
CDR3nt: TGTGCCAGCAGCGCCTGGACAGAAAATTCACCCCTCCACTTT; CDR3aa: CASSAWTENSPLHF; j_gene: TRBJ1-6; v_gene: TRBV9; abundance: .; d_gene: .
CDR3nt: TGTGCCAGCTCACCACGTCCGGGACTAGCGGAATACAATGAGCAGTTCTTC; CDR3aa: CASSPRPGLAEYNEQFF; j_gene: TRBJ2-1; v_gene: TRBV18; abundance: .; d_gene: TRBD2
CDR3nt: TGTGCCAGCAGCAAGTTGGGGGGCTACACCTTC; CDR3aa: CASSKLGGYTF; j_gene: TRBJ1-2; v_gene: TRBV11-2; abundance: many; d_gene: .
CDR3nt: TGCGCCAGCAGCTTGCTCTTTCCTAGCGGGGGTTGGGACGGGGAGCTGTTTTTT; CDR3aa: CASSLLFPSGGWDGELFF; j_gene: TRBJ2-2; v_gene: TRBV5-1; abundance: few; d_gene: TRBD2
CDR3nt: TGTGCCAGCAGCTTCGTCAGGGTCAATGAGCAGTTCTTC; CDR3aa: CASSFVRVNEQFF; j_gene: TRBJ2-1; v_gene: TRBV7-9; abundance: many; d_gene: .
CDR3nt: TGTGCCAGCAGCCCTCCGGGACAACAAGAGACCCAGTACTTC; CDR3aa: CASSPPGQQETQYF; j_gene: TRBJ2-5; v_gene: TRBV18; abundance: many; d_gene: .
CDR3nt: TGCGCCAGCAGCGTAAACGGACTAGCGGTAAACAATGAGCAGTTCTTC; CDR3aa: CASSVNGLAVNNEQFF; j_gene: TRBJ2-1; v_gene: TRBV5-1; abundance: few; d_gene: TRBD2
CDR3nt: TGCAGTGCTAGAGATCACGCGGTTAGCGGGGAGCTGTTTTTT; CDR3aa: CSARDHAVSGELFF; j_gene: TRBJ2-2; v_gene: TRBV20-1; abundance: .; d_gene: .
CDR3nt: TGTGCCAGCAGCTCAGGGGGGGACGGCGAGGTTGGAGCAGATACGCAGTATTTT; CDR3aa: CASSSGGDGEVGADTQYF; j_gene: TRBJ2-3; v_gene: TRBV7-9; abundance: many; d_gene: .
CDR3nt: TGTGCCAGTAGTATAACTAGCGGAGGGAGCTCCTACGAGCAGTACTTC; CDR3aa: CASSITSGGSSYEQYF; j_gene: TRBJ2-7; v_gene: TRBV19; abundance: few; d_gene: TRBD2
CDR3nt: TGTGCCAGCAGTAGGGACCTTAACTATGGCTACACCTTC; CDR3aa: CASSRDLNYGYTF; j_gene: TRBJ1-2; v_gene: TRBV6-1; abundance: few; d_gene: .
CDR3nt: TGTGCCATGAGGACGGAGAATAATTCACCCCTCCACTTT; CDR3aa: CAMRTENNSPLHF; j_gene: TRBJ1-6; v_gene: TRBV6-1; abundance: few; d_gene: .
CDR3nt: TGTGCCAGCAGCGCTAGGGACCTTTATAGCAATCAGCCCCAGCATTTT; CDR3aa: CASSARDLYSNQPQHF; j_gene: TRBJ1-5; v_gene: TRBV12-3/TRBV12-4; abundance: .; d_gene: .
CDR3nt: TGCAGTGCCCCCGGGTACTCCTACGAGCAGTACTTC; CDR3aa: CSAPGYSYEQYF; j_gene: TRBJ2-7; v_gene: TRBV20-1; abundance: .; d_gene: .
CDR3nt: TGTGCCAGCTCACCAGGGAGGGGCTCAGAGACCCAGTACTTC; CDR3aa: CASSPGRGSETQYF; j_gene: TRBJ2-5; v_gene: TRBV18; abundance: many; d_gene: TRBD2
CDR3nt: TGTGCCATCAGTGAGCCTCGGACCCCCTGGACCTTC; CDR3aa: CAISEPRTPWTF; j_gene: TRBJ1-2; v_gene: TRBV10-3; abundance: few; d_gene: .
CDR3nt: TGCGCCAGCAGCTTGCAGGGGACCTCCACAGATACGCAGTATTTT; CDR3aa: CASSLQGTSTDTQYF; j_gene: TRBJ2-3; v_gene: TRBV5-1; abundance: few; d_gene: .
CDR3nt: TGTGCCAGCAGCTTGAGGACAGGGTATCAGCCCCAGCATTTT; CDR3aa: CASSLRTGYQPQHF; j_gene: TRBJ1-5; v_gene: TRBV5-4; abundance: few; d_gene: TRBD1
CDR3nt: TGTGCCAGCAGCTCCTCCAAGCGGGAGGGCCGCTACAATGAGCAGTTCTTC; CDR3aa: CASSSSKREGRYNEQFF; j_gene: TRBJ2-1; v_gene: TRBV7-3; abundance: few; d_gene: TRBD2